Presented here are 17 T cell receptor beta chains from one specimen sequenced in a study of metastatic and nonmetastatic thyroid tumors. Using MiXCR, TCRdb re-called clones from the PCR reads. This sample yields approximately 82,000 clones, of which around 13% are seen a single time; roughly 8.2% belongs to the top ten. Thyroid surgery took place with no prior treatment in any patient. The sequenced sample consisted of tumor tissue. The origin of the receptors is a female donor with papillary thyroid cancer or a benign thyroid nodule (not recorded which). Some clones in this sample may be carry-over from other donors' samples.

This clone has a count of ten or more. The chain carries TRBV5-6 and TRBJ1-1; no firm D call. The V and J ends lost 0 bases and 1 base respectively, with 4 bases between them. Germline CDR1 and CDR2: SGHDT and YYEEEE. The CDR3 runs 13 residues. CDR3 amino acids: CASSLGRNTEAFF. CDR3 coding DNA: TGTGCCAGCAGCTTGGGGAGGAACACTGAAGCTTTCTTT.

This clone was counted ten times or more. This sequence joins TRBV10-1 and TRBJ1-6, with unresolved D. The CDR3 runs 13 residues. Germline V gives CDR1 WNHNN, CDR2 SYGVQD (reference sequence). V lost 1 base to trimming and J lost 10 bases, with 8 bases between them. CDR3 coding DNA: TGCGCCAGCAGTGAGTGGGGTGGCTCACCCCTCCACTTT. As protein: CASSEWGGSPLHF.

This clone was seen repeatedly, ten times or more. The chain links TRBV6-1 to TRBJ2-7; the match to TRBD1 covers 7 bases. This CDR3 region has 11 residues. CDR1 MNHNS and CDR2 SASEGT come from the germline V gene. V dropped 10 bases and J dropped 5; count of bases not matched to a gene: 5. In DNA, the CDR3 is TGTGCCACCAGACAGGGCCACGAGCAGTACTTC. Amino acid sequence: CATRQGHEQYF.

By share, this clone counts as medium-sized. The chain recombines TRBV20-1 with TRBJ2-3, with D possibly matching TRBD2 (6 bases). The CDR3 contains 14 residues. Trimming left V 5 bases short and J 2 bases short, with 14 bases between. Germline CDR1 and CDR2: DFQATT and SNEGSKA (reference sequence). The CDR3 loop reads CSALAESNTDTQYF. Here the CDR3 DNA reads TGCAGTGCTTTAGCGGAGAGCAACACAGATACGCAGTATTTT.

This clone was detected many times. This chain links TRBV28 with TRBJ1-2, with TRBD1 as a possible D gene (5 bases). Germline CDR1 reads MDHEN; CDR2 reads SYDVKM. There are 15 residues in the CDR3. V lost 1 base and J 8 bases, leaving 17 bases between the germline ends. Here the CDR3 reads CASSLYGGRTGGYTF. For the CDR3, the DNA is TGTGCCAGCAGTTTATATGGGGGTCGTACGGGCGGCTACACCTTC.

This clone was observed many times. In the same sample, other DNA sequences code for this CDR3. The chain couples TRBV28 to TRBJ2-3, with 9 bases fitting TRBD2. The CDR3 loop spans 15 amino acids. Germline assignment: CDR1 MDHEN and CDR2 SYDVKM. V was pared by 3 bases and J by 6 bases, with 7 bases of the junction left unmatched. In DNA, the CDR3 is TGTGCCAGCAGTTTCGCGGGAGGGCCGGGGGATACGCAGTATTTT. Its translation is CASSFAGGPGDTQYF.

This clone was seen a few times. This could be a read error, since a much larger clone is one nucleotide away. The chain couples TRBV25-1 to TRBJ2-6; D is possibly TRBD1 or TRBD2 (5 bases each). The CDR3 is 17 residues long. Germline loops: CDR1 MGHDK, CDR2 SYGVNS. CDR3 loop: CASSDPGHLSVANVLTF. The CDR3 bases are TGTGCCAGCAGTGACCCGGGGCATCTTTCTGTGGCCAACGTCCTGACTTTC.

This clone has at least ten counts. This may stem from a read error, because a much larger clone lies one nucleotide away. The chain joins TRBV6-4 to TRBJ2-3, with 9 bases that match TRBD2. Germline-derived CDR1 and CDR2 are MRHNA and SNTAGT. J gave up 1 base and V 7 bases, and 12 bases lay outside the gene matches. The CDR3 extends over 17 amino acids. The CDR3 reads CASIPEVAGGGTDTQYF. The CDR3 DNA reads TGTGCCAGCATCCCCGAGGTCGCGGGAGGGGGCACAGATACGCAGTATTTT.

With regard to this clone: This clone may be a read error of a much larger clone one base away. This specimen includes other DNA sequences encoding the same CDR3. The chain joins TRBV5-1 to TRBJ1-2; possibly TRBD1 for D (6 bases). Germline lookup yields CDR1 SGHRS and CDR2 YFSETQ. Trimming removed 3 bases from V and 8 bases from J, with 14 bases in between. The CDR3 loop spans 13 amino acids. The CDR3 nucleotides read TGCGCCAGCAGCTCTGGACAGCGCGACGGCTACACCTTC. It codes for CASSSGQRDGYTF.

There are many counts of this clone. J is TRBJ2-7 and V is TRBV27, with 8 bases fitting TRBD2. V gave up 6 bases and J gave up 1 base; unmatched junction bases: 8. The CDR3 has 15 residues. Germline-derived CDR1 and CDR2 are MNHEY and SMNVEV (reference sequence). The DNA of the CDR3 is TGTGCCAGCAGACGAACTACTAGCGGATCCTACGAGCAGTACTTC. Translation gives CASRRTTSGSYEQYF.

This clone has a count of ten or more. The chain couples TRBV25-1 to TRBJ1-6; TRBD1 matches at 7 bases. Germline loops: CDR1 MGHDK, CDR2 SYGVNS. V dropped 6 bases and J dropped 5; count of bases not matched to a gene: 4. This CDR3 comprises 14 residues. The CDR3 reads CASRWGTDNSPLHF. The CDR3 DNA sequence: TGTGCCAGCAGATGGGGGACAGATAATTCACCCCTCCACTTT. The variable domain in full, with the rest retrieved from reference TRBV25-1 and TRBJ1-6, is EADIYQTPRYLVIGTGKKITLECSQTMGHDKMYWYQQDPGMELHLIHYSYGVNSTEKGDLSSESTVSRIRTEHFPLTLESARPSHTSQYLCASRWGTDNSPLHFGNGTRLTVT.

This clone was detected a few times. This sequence may be a read error, since a much larger clone differs from it by one base. Other DNA sequences in this sample translate to the same CDR3. The chain recombines TRBV2 with TRBJ2-4, with a possible D match to TRBD1 (6 bases). The V gene's germline CDR1 is SNHLY and CDR2 FYNNEI. Trimming took off 6 bases at V and 2 bases at J, with 11 bases between the two ends. This CDR3 is 14 amino acids long. The CDR3: CASSLQGPKNIQYF. CDR3 coding DNA: TGTGCCAGCAGCCTACAGGGTCCCAAAAACATTCAGTACTTC.

This clone was recorded at least ten times. The chain combines TRBV7-9 with TRBJ2-2, with 7 bases that match TRBD1. V gave up 5 bases and J gave up 0 bases; unmatched junction bases: 3. The CDR3 sequence is 15 residues long. CDR1 and CDR2 from the germline V gene are SEHNR and FQNEAQ (reference sequence). The DNA of the CDR3 is TGTGCCAGCAGCCGGGGACAGTCGAACACCGGGGAGCTGTTTTTT. Amino acids: CASSRGQSNTGELFF. Supplemented by reference TRBV7-9 and TRBJ2-2, the full variable domain reads DTGVSQNPRHKITKRGQNVTFRCDPISEHNRLYWYRQTLGQGPEFLTYFQNEAQLEKSRLLSDRFSAERPKGSFSTLEIQRTEQGDSAMYLCASSRGQSNTGELFFGEGSRLTVL.

The table lists this clone with a few counts. This sequence joins TRBV7-2 and TRBJ2-4; TRBD2 might be the D (6 bases). CDR1 and CDR2 from the germline V gene are SGHTA and FQGNSA. The CDR3 is 17 residues long. Trimming removed 1 base at V and 15 bases at J, with 28 bases between. The CDR3 spells CASSLGPRTGTVHSGYF. As DNA, the CDR3 is TGTGCCAGCAGCTTAGGTCCGAGAACCGGGACTGTTCATAGTGGGTACTTC. The whole variable domain, remainder taken from reference TRBV7-2 and TRBJ2-4, is GAGVSQSPSNKVTEKGKDVELRCDPISGHTALYWYRQSLGQGLEFLIYFQGNSAPDKSGLPSDRFSAERTGGSVSTLTIQRTQQEDSAVYLCASSLGPRTGTVHSGYFGAGTRLSVL.

This clone was seen repeatedly, ten times or more. The CDR3 protein is CSARSAYNSPLHF. The CDR3 region has the DNA TGCAGTGCTAGATCAGCCTATAATTCACCCCTCCACTTT. The chain has TRBV20-1 and TRBJ1-6; D gene unclear. Looked up from germline, CDR1 is DFQATT and CDR2 is SNEGSKA (reference sequence). The CDR3 has 13 amino acids. Between the trimmed V and J ends, which lost 2 bases and 2 bases, there was a span of 4 bases.

This rearrangement joins TRBV5-1 to TRBJ2-7; TRBD1 matches at 8 bases. Per the germline V gene, CDR1 is SGHRS and CDR2 is YFSETQ. J gave up 4 bases and V 6 bases, and 9 bases lay outside the gene matches. The CDR3 covers 14 residues. The CDR3 reads CASNWGQAAYEQYF. DNA for the CDR3: TGCGCCAGCAACTGGGGACAGGCAGCTTACGAGCAGTACTTC.

This clone was observed many times. The chain couples TRBV27 to TRBJ1-2, with 8 bases fitting TRBD1. The V segment lost 5 bases and the J segment 8 bases; nucleotides outside the gene matches: 10. The CDR3 consists of 14 residues. Germline lookup yields CDR1 MNHEY and CDR2 SMNVEV (reference sequence). CDR3 amino acids: CASSDEDRVEGYTF. The CDR3 nucleotides read TGTGCCAGCAGTGACGAGGACAGGGTGGAGGGCTACACCTTC.